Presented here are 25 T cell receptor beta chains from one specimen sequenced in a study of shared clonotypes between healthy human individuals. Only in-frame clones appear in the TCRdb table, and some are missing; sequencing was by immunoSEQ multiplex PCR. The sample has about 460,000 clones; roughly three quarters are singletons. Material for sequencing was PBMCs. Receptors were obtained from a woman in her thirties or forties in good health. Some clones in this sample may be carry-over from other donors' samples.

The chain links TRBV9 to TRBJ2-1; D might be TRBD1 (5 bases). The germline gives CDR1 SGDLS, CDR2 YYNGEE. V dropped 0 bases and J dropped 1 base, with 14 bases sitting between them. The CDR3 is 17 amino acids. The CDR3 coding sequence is TGTGCCAGCAGCGTAGCGTTAGGGGCCCCTTCCTACAATGAGCAGTTCTTC. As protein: CASSVALGAPSYNEQFF.

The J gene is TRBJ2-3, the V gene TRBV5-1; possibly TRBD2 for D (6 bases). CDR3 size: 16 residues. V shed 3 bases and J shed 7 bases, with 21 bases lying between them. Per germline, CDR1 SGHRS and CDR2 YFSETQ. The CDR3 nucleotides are TGCGCCAGCAGCTCTGCCCCTAGCGACCTGGGAAATACGCAGTATTTT. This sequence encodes CASSSAPSDLGNTQYF.

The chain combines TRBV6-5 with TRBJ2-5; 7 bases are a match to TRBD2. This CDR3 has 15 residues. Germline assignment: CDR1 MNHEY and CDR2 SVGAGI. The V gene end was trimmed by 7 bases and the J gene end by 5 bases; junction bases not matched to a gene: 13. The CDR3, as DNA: TGTGCCAGCACCCATGAACCGGGAGGCCTGGAGACCCAGTACTTC. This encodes CASTHEPGGLETQYF.

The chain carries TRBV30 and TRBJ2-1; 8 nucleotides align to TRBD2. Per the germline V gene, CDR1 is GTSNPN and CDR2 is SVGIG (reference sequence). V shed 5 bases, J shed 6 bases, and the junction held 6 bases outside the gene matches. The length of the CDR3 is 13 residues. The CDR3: CAWGLAAINEQFF. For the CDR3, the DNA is TGTGCCTGGGGACTAGCAGCCATCAATGAGCAGTTCTTC. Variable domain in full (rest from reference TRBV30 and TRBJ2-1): SQTIHQWPATLVQPVGSPLSLECTVEGTSNPNLYWYRQAAGRGLQLLFYSVGIGQISSEVPQNLSASRPQDRQFILSSKKLLLSDSGFYLCAWGLAAINEQFFGPGTRLTVL.

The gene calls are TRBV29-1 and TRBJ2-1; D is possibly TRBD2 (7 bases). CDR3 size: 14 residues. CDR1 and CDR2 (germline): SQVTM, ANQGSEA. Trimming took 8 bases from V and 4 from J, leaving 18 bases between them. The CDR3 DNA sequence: TGCAGCTTCGCGAGGGGGGGGCGGTACAATGAGCAGTTCTTC. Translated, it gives CSFARGGRYNEQFF.

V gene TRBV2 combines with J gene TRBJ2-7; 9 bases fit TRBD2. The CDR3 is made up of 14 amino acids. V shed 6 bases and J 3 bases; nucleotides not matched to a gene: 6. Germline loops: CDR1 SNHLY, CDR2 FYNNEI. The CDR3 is CASRLSGGNYEQYF. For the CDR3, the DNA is TGTGCCAGCAGACTTAGCGGGGGCAACTACGAGCAGTACTTC.

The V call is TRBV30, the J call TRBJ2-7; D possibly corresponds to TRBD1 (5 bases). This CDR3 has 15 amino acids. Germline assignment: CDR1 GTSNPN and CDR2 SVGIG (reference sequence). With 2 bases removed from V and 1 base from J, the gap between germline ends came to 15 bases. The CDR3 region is CAWSQVGHFSYEQYF. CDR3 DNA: TGTGCCTGGAGTCAGGTGGGGCACTTTTCCTACGAGCAGTACTTC.

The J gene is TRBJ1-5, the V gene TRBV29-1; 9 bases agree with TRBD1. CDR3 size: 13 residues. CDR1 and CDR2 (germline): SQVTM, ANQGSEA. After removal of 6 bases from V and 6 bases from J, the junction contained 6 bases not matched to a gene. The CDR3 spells CSVGQGLGQPQHF. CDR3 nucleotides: TGCAGCGTCGGACAGGGGTTGGGTCAGCCCCAGCATTTT.

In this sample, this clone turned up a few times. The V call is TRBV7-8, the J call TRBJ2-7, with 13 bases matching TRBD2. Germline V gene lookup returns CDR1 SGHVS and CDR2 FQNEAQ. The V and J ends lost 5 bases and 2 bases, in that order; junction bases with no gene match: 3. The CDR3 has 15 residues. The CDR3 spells CASSRGTSGTYEQYF. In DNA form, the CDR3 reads TGTGCCAGCAGCCGCGGGACTAGCGGGACCTACGAGCAGTACTTC.

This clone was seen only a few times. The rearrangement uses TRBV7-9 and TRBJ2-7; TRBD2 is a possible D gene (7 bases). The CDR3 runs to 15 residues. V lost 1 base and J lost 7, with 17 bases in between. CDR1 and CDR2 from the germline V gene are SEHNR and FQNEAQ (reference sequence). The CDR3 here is CASSLETGGPREQYF. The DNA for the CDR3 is TGTGCCAGCAGCTTAGAAACGGGGGGCCCTCGGGAGCAGTACTTC. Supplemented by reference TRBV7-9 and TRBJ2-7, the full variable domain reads DTGVSQNPRHKITKRGQNVTFRCDPISEHNRLYWYRQTLGQGPEFLTYFQNEAQLEKSRLLSDRFSAERPKGSFSTLEIQRTEQGDSAMYLCASSLETGGPREQYFGPGTRLTVT.

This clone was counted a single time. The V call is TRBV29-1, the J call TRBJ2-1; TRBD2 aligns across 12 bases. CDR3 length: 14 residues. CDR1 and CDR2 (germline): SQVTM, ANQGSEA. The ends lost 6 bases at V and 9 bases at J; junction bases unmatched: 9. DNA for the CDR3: TGCAGCGTCGGGACTAGCGGGTTACAGGGTGAGCAGTTCTTC. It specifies CSVGTSGLQGEQFF.

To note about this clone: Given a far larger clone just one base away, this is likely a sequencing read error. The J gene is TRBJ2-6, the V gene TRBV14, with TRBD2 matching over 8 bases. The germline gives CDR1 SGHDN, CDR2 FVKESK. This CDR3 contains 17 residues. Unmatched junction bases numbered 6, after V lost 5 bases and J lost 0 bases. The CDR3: CASSLGLEASGANVLTF. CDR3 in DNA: TGTGCCAGCAGCTTGGGACTAGAGGCCTCTGGGGCCAACGTCCTGACTTTC. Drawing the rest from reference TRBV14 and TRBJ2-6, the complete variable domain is EAGVTQFPSHSVIEKGQTVTLRCDPISGHDNLYWYRRVMGKEIKFLLHFVKESKQDESGMPNNRFLAERTGGTYSTLKVQPAELEDSGVYFCASSLGLEASGANVLTFGAGSRLTVL.

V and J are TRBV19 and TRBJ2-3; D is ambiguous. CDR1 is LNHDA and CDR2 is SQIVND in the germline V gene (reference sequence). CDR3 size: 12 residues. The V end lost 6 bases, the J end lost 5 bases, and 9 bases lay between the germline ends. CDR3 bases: TGTGCCAGTAGCAACTTGGTAGATACGCAGTATTTT. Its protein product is CASSNLVDTQYF. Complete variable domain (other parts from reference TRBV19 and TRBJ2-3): DGGITQSPKYLFRKEGQNVTLSCEQNLNHDAMYWYRQDPGQGLRLIYYSQIVNDFQKGDIAEGYSVSREKKESFPLTVTSAQKNPTAFYLCASSNLVDTQYFGPGTRLTVL.

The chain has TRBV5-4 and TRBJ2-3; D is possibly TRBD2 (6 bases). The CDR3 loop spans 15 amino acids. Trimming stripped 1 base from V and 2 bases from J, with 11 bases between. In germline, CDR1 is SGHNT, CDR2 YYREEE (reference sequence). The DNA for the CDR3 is TGTGCCAGCAGCTTGTCCCCTAGCGACACAGATACGCAGTATTTT. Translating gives CASSLSPSDTDTQYF.

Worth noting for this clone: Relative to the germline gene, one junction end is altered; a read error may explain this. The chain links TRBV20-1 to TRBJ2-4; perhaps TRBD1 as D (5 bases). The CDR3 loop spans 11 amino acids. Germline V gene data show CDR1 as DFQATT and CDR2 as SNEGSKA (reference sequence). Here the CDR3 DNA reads TGCAGTGCTGGAGACAGAAACATTCAGTACTTC. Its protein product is CSAGDRNIQYF.

CDR3 sequence: CASSSVARATGELFF. The CDR3 nucleotides are TGTGCCAGCAGCTCAGTCGCTAGGGCAACCGGGGAGCTGTTTTTT. The chain recombines TRBV11-2 with TRBJ2-2; D uncertain. The germline V and J ends were trimmed by 4 bases and 5 bases, with 14 bases remaining between them. The V gene's germline CDR1 is SGHAT and CDR2 FQNNGV. The length of the CDR3 is 15 residues. Combining the CDR3 with reference TRBV11-2 and TRBJ2-2 gives the whole variable domain EAGVAQSPRYKIIEKRQSVAFWCNPISGHATLYWYQQILGQGPKLLIQFQNNGVVDDSQLPKDRFSAERLKGVDSTLKIQPAKLEDSAVYLCASSSVARATGELFFGEGSRLTVL.

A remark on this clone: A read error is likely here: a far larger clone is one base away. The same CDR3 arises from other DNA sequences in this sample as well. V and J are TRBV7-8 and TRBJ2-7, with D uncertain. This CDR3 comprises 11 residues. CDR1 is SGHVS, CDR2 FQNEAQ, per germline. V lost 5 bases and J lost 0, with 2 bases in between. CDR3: CASSDSYEQYF. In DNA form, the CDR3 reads TGTGCCAGCAGCGACTCCTACGAGCAGTACTTC.

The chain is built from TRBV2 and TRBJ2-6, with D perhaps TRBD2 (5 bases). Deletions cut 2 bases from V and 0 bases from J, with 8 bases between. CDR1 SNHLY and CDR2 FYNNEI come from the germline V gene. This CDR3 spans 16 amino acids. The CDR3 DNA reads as TGTGCCAGCAGTGAATTGGACTTCTCTGGGGCCAACGTCCTGACTTTC. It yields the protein CASSELDFSGANVLTF. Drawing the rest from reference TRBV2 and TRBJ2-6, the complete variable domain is EPEVTQTPSHQVTQMGQEVILRCVPISNHLYFYWYRQILGQKVEFLVSFYNNEISEKSEIFDDQFSVERPDGSNFTLKIRSTKLEDSAMYFCASSELDFSGANVLTFGAGSRLTVL.

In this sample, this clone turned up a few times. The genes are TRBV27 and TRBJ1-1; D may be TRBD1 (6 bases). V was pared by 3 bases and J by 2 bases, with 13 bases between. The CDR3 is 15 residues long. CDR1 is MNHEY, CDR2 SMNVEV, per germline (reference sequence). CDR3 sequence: CASSFGGGPNTEAFF. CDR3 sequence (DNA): TGTGCCAGCAGTTTTGGGGGGGGGCCTAACACTGAAGCTTTCTTT.

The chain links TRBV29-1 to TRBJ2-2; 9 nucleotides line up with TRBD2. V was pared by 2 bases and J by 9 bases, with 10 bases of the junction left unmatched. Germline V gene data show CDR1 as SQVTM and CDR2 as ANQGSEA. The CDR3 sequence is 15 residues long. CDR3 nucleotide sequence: TGCAGCGTTGAATTGGGGACTAGCCGGGTGAGGGAGCTGTTTTTT. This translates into CSVELGTSRVRELFF.

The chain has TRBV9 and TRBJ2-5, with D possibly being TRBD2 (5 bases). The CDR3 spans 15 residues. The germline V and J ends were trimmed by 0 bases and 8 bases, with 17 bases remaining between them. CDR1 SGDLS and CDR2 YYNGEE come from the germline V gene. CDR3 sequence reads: CASSVAPAPGNTQYF. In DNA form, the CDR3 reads TGTGCCAGCAGCGTAGCTCCCGCCCCCGGGAATACCCAGTACTTC. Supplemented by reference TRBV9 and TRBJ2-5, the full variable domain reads DSGVTQTPKHLITATGQRVTLRCSPRSGDLSVYWYQQSLDQGLQFLIQYYNGEERAKGNILERFSAQQFPDLHSELNLSSLELGDSALYFCASSVAPAPGNTQYFGPGTRLLVL.

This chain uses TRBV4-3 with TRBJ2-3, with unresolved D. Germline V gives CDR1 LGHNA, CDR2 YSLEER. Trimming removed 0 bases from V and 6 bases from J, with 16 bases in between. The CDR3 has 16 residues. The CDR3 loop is CASSQDRSVPVDTQYF. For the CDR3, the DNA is TGCGCCAGCAGCCAAGATCGGAGCGTCCCTGTGGATACGCAGTATTTT.

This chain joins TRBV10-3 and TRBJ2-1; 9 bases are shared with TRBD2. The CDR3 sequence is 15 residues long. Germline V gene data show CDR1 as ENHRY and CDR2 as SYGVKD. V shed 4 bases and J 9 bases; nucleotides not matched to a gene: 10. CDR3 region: CAISGLAGSEVEQFF. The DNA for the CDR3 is TGTGCCATCAGTGGGCTAGCGGGATCCGAAGTTGAGCAGTTCTTC.

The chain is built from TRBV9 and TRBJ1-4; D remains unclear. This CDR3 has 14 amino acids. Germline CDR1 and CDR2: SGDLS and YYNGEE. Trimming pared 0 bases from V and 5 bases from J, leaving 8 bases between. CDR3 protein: CASSVAPGNEKLFF. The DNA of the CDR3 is TGTGCCAGCAGCGTAGCTCCAGGCAATGAAAAACTGTTTTTT. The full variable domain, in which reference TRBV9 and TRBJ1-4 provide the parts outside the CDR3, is DSGVTQTPKHLITATGQRVTLRCSPRSGDLSVYWYQQSLDQGLQFLIQYYNGEERAKGNILERFSAQQFPDLHSELNLSSLELGDSALYFCASSVAPGNEKLFFGSGTQLSVL.

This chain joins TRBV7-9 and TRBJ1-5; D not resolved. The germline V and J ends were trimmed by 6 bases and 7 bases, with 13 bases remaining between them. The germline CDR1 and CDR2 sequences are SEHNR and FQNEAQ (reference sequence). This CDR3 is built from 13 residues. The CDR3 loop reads CASSPIPGQPQHF. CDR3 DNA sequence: TGTGCCAGCAGTCCGATACCCGGACAGCCCCAGCATTTT.